Listed below are T cell receptor beta chains from one sample, sequenced in a study of CD4 T cells in relation to SARS-CoV-2 and coronaviruses. TCRdb's copy holds only in-frame clones and misses some; the assay was immunoSEQ multiplex PCR. This sample has 36,000 or so clones, with about 80% found just once. Antigen specificity for these receptors is unknown. Specimen: memory CD4+ T cells from PBMCs, cultured in vitro. These receptors all stem from an adult with COVID-19. Both conserved end residues are part of each CDR3. A D gene is named only where the DNA matches it firmly. A row's size may be missing; if present it is once, few, many or a size class.

j_call d_call clone_size v_call cdr3_aa cdr3_nt
TRBJ1-2 NA NA TRBV28 CASRADTFMSFYGYTF TGTGCCAGCAGAGCGGACACCTTCATGAGCTTCTATGGCTACACCTTC
TRBJ2-7 TRBD1 few TRBV10-3 CAISNVGQGGSYEQYF TGTGCCATCAGTAACGTCGGACAGGGAGGATCCTACGAGCAGTACTTC
TRBJ2-7 NA NA TRBV19 CASSQGMGYAYEQYF TGTGCCAGTAGCCAAGGGATGGGGTACGCGTACGAGCAGTACTTC
TRBJ2-7 NA NA TRBV6-2/TRBV6-3 CASTPNTYEQYF TGTGCCAGCACCCCGAACACCTACGAGCAGTACTTC
TRBJ2-7 TRBD1 NA TRBV10-2 CASGGQGLSYEQYF TGCGCCAGCGGGGGACAGGGGCTCTCATACGAGCAGTACTTC
TRBJ2-1 NA NA TRBV5-1 CASSLGWLNEQFF TGCGCCAGCAGCTTGGGCTGGTTGAATGAGCAGTTCTTC
TRBJ2-4 TRBD2 NA TRBV9 CASSASGTGNIQYF TGTGCCAGCAGCGCTAGCGGGACGGGAAACATTCAGTACTTC
TRBJ2-5 TRBD2 NA TRBV5-1 CASSLLAGEPPVMYF TGCGCCAGCAGCTTGTTAGCGGGTGAGCCACCGGTCATGTACTTC
TRBJ2-3 TRBD1 NA TRBV4-1 CASSQLSQGDHTDTQYF TGCGCCAGCAGCCAACTATCACAGGGGGACCACACAGATACGCAGTATTTT
TRBJ2-1 NA NA TRBV27 CASSFGLNEQFF TGTGCCAGCAGTTTCGGGTTGAATGAGCAGTTCTTC
TRBJ2-1 TRBD2 NA TRBV7-3 CASSLIGLAGGHNEQFF TGTGCCAGCAGCTTAATAGGCCTAGCGGGAGGGCACAATGAGCAGTTCTTC
TRBJ2-3 NA NA TRBV7-2 CASSLDPTSTDTQYF TGTGCCAGCAGCCTAGATCCGACCAGCACAGATACGCAGTATTTT
TRBJ1-2 NA NA TRBV28 CASSLADSPLANYGYTF TGTGCCAGCAGTTTAGCCGACAGCCCACTCGCTAACTATGGCTACACCTTC
TRBJ1-2 NA NA TRBV19 CASSSTTGHYGYTF TGTGCCAGTAGTTCCACCACTGGCCACTATGGCTACACCTTC
TRBJ2-7 TRBD1 NA TRBV7-2 CASSNRDRSYEQYF TGTGCCAGCAGCAACCGGGACAGATCCTACGAGCAGTACTTC
TRBJ2-3 TRBD2 NA TRBV6-5 CASSYVAGASTDTQYF TGTGCCAGCAGCTACGTAGCGGGAGCTAGCACAGATACGCAGTATTTT
TRBJ1-2 TRBD1 NA TRBV5-4 CASSSTGQGAVGYTF TGTGCCAGCAGCTCCACGGGCCAGGGGGCAGTTGGCTACACCTTC
TRBJ2-5 TRBD1 NA TRBV6-2/TRBV6-3 CASSYGTGERETQYF TGTGCCAGCAGTTACGGGACAGGAGAAAGGGAGACCCAGTACTTC
TRBJ2-7 NA few TRBV12-3/TRBV12-4 CASRPKEQYEQYF TGTGCCAGCAGGCCCAAGGAACAATACGAGCAGTACTTC
TRBJ2-7 TRBD2 NA TRBV2 CATKRDRSTYEQYF TGTGCCACTAAGCGGGACCGCTCAACCTACGAGCAGTACTTC
TRBJ2-7 NA once TRBV6-1 CASSEWRASLPYEQYF TGTGCCAGCAGTGAATGGCGAGCTTCCCTACCCTACGAGCAGTACTTC
TRBJ1-4 NA few TRBV2 CASRAGNEKLFF TGTGCCAGCAGGGCAGGGAACGAAAAACTGTTTTTT
TRBJ1-3 NA NA TRBV30 CAWNVDSGNTIYF TGTGCCTGGAATGTCGACTCTGGAAACACCATATATTTT
TRBJ2-2 NA once TRBV12-2 CASRLNTGELFF TGTGCAAGTCGTCTAAACACCGGGGAGCTGTTTTTT
TRBJ1-4 TRBD1 NA TRBV18 CASSPDRVYEKLFF TGTGCCAGCTCACCGGACAGGGTTTATGAAAAACTGTTTTTT
TRBJ2-5 NA NA TRBV5-6 CASSIGQWETQYF TGTGCCAGCAGCATCGGACAGTGGGAGACCCAGTACTTC
TRBJ2-7 NA NA TRBV5-4 CASSIGTYEQYF TGTGCCAGCAGTATTGGCACCTACGAGCAGTACTTC
TRBJ2-1 NA NA TRBV29-1 CSGADSSSYNEQFF TGCAGCGGGGCCGACTCGAGCTCCTACAATGAGCAGTTCTTC
TRBJ1-1 NA NA TRBV5-6 CASSLDTGLRAFF TGTGCCAGCAGCTTGGATACAGGGCTCAGAGCTTTCTTT
TRBJ2-2 NA few TRBV5-1 CASSRTSPGTGELFF TGCGCCAGCAGTAGGACAAGCCCGGGTACCGGGGAGCTGTTTTTT
TRBJ2-1 TRBD2 NA TRBV28 CASSPIAGGDSNEQFF TGTGCCAGCAGTCCGATAGCGGGAGGCGACTCCAATGAGCAGTTCTTC
TRBJ2-1 NA NA TRBV27 CASSLDPSPSVGYNEQFF TGTGCCAGCAGTTTAGATCCTAGCCCGAGCGTGGGCTACAATGAGCAGTTCTTC
TRBJ2-7 NA NA TRBV20-1 CSASSSGPQQEQYF TGCAGTGCTAGTTCGTCGGGGCCCCAACAGGAGCAGTACTTC
TRBJ1-1 NA NA TRBV4-1 CASSRGAFF TGCGCCAGCAGCAGGGGAGCTTTCTTT
TRBJ1-5 NA once TRBV12-3/TRBV12-4 CASSFYSNQPQHF TGTGCCAGCAGCTTTTATAGCAATCAGCCCCAGCATTTT
TRBJ2-1 TRBD2 NA TRBV4-2 CASSHRLAGDKGNEQFF TGTGCCAGCAGCCATCGACTAGCGGGAGATAAGGGTAATGAGCAGTTCTTC
TRBJ2-2 NA NA TRBV19 CASSPRDTYTGELFF TGTGCCAGTAGTCCTCGGGACACCTACACCGGGGAGCTGTTTTTT
TRBJ2-1 NA NA TRBV3-1/TRBV3-2 CASSWGSAEQFF TGTGCCAGCAGCTGGGGGAGTGCTGAGCAGTTCTTC
TRBJ2-1 TRBD2 NA TRBV3-1/TRBV3-2 CASSPGLAFYNEQFF TGTGCCAGCAGCCCGGGACTAGCGTTTTACAATGAGCAGTTCTTC
TRBJ2-6 TRBD1 NA TRBV4-2 CASSQDDRVNSGANVLTF TGTGCCAGCAGCCAAGATGACAGGGTAAACTCTGGGGCCAACGTCCTGACTTTC
TRBJ2-1 TRBD2 NA TRBV6-5 CASSYSGLEGGEQFF TGTGCCAGCAGTTACTCGGGACTAGAGGGGGGTGAGCAGTTCTTC
TRBJ2-7 NA NA TRBV27 CASASRDGIYEQYF TGTGCCAGCGCCAGCCGGGACGGAATCTACGAGCAGTACTTC
TRBJ2-2 TRBD2 few TRBV11-3 CASSPRTSGRNTGELFF TGTGCCAGCAGCCCCCGGACTAGCGGGAGGAACACCGGGGAGCTGTTTTTT
TRBJ2-7 NA NA TRBV18 CASSRRTGNYEQYF TGTGCCAGCTCACGACGGACGGGAAACTACGAGCAGTACTTC
TRBJ2-2 NA NA TRBV9 CASSVADTGELFF TGTGCCAGCAGCGTAGCGGACACCGGGGAGCTGTTTTTT
TRBJ2-2 NA NA TRBV12-2 CASRFYTGELFF TGTGCAAGTCGTTTTTACACCGGGGAGCTGTTTTTT
TRBJ1-5 NA few TRBV27 CASSFSSSGQPQHF TGTGCCAGCAGTTTTTCTAGCTCGGGTCAGCCCCAGCATTTT
TRBJ2-1 NA NA TRBV11-3 CASSLVGTSNEQFF TGTGCCAGCAGCTTAGTAGGGACCTCTAATGAGCAGTTCTTC
TRBJ2-7 TRBD2 few TRBV19 CASSKTRTSGRYEQYF TGTGCCAGTAGTAAAACCCGGACTAGCGGGAGATACGAGCAGTACTTC
TRBJ2-5 TRBD1 NA TRBV28 CASSGYRGPETQYF TGTGCCAGCAGTGGCTACAGGGGCCCGGAGACCCAGTACTTC
TRBJ2-1 NA NA TRBV7-2 CASSPGRQGIDEQFF TGTGCCAGCAGCCCTGGGCGGCAGGGGATAGATGAGCAGTTCTTC
TRBJ2-7 NA NA TRBV11-2 CASSLGGNEQYF TGTGCCAGCAGCTTAGGGGGCAACGAGCAGTACTTC
TRBJ2-1 NA NA TRBV5-1 CASSLFRGNNEQFF TGCGCCAGCAGCTTATTCCGAGGTAACAATGAGCAGTTCTTC
TRBJ1-2 TRBD1 NA TRBV28 CASSPRDRPYYGYTF TGTGCCAGCAGTCCCCGGGACAGGCCCTACTATGGCTACACCTTC
TRBJ2-3 NA NA TRBV18 CASSPGDTQYF TGTGCCAGCTCGCCAGGGGATACGCAGTATTTT
TRBJ2-7 NA NA TRBV5-1 CASSSDLYEQYF TGCGCCAGCAGCTCGGATCTCTACGAGCAGTACTTC
TRBJ2-3 TRBD1 NA TRBV24-1 CATSDLHGQGAADTQYF TGTGCCACCAGTGATTTGCATGGGCAGGGGGCTGCAGATACGCAGTATTTT
TRBJ2-1 NA NA TRBV19 CASSIGTAVNNEQFF TGTGCCAGTAGTATCGGAACAGCGGTTAACAATGAGCAGTTCTTC
TRBJ2-1 TRBD2 NA TRBV18 CASSPQRTSGNSYNEQFF TGTGCCAGCTCACCCCAGAGGACTAGCGGGAATTCCTACAATGAGCAGTTCTTC
TRBJ2-5 NA NA TRBV10-3 CAISDIGGQTQETQYF TGTGCCATCAGTGATATCGGAGGACAGACCCAAGAGACCCAGTACTTC